Below are 32 T cell receptor beta chains sequenced from a single sample in a study of CD4 T cells in relation to SARS-CoV-2 and coronaviruses. These receptors have no identified antigens. TCRdb keeps only in-frame clones here, not all; method: immunoSEQ multiplex PCR. This table has approximately 40,000 clones, over 70% appearing once. Sequencing was performed on memory CD4+ T cells from PBMCs, cultured in vitro. All receptors derive from an adult with COVID-19.

This clone was detected only a few times. The chain has TRBV21-1 and TRBJ1-5. TRBV21-1 is recorded as a pseudogene. The CDR3 runs to 18 residues. CDR3 sequence (DNA): TGTGCCAGCAGCAAAGAGGGCGTCAGGCCGGGTGGCAATCAGCCCCAGCATTTT. Translating gives CASSKEGVRPGGNQPQHF.

This clone was seen a few times. The CDR3 coding sequence is TGTGCCAGCAGCTCGGAACTCACTGGAAACACCATATATTTT. Translated, it gives CASSSELTGNTIYF. The chain joins TRBV3-1 (or the pseudogene TRBV3-2) to TRBJ1-3; no reliable D call. Germline V CDR1 and CDR2: LGHDT, YNNKEL (reference sequence). The CDR3 spans 14 residues. V dropped 5 bases and J dropped 2 bases, with 10 bases sitting between them.

J is TRBJ2-1 and V is TRBV11-2; D remains unclear. Germline CDR1 is SGHAT and CDR2 is FQNNGV. This CDR3 is 15 amino acids long. Trimming removed 4 bases at V and 5 bases at J, with 15 bases between. CDR3 coding DNA: TGTGCCAGCAGCTCTTGGTTCGTTCAGAACAATGAGCAGTTCTTC. It is translated as CASSSWFVQNNEQFF. Filled out from reference TRBV11-2 and TRBJ2-1, the complete variable domain reads EAGVAQSPRYKIIEKRQSVAFWCNPISGHATLYWYQQILGQGPKLLIQFQNNGVVDDSQLPKDRFSAERLKGVDSTLKIQPAKLEDSAVYLCASSSWFVQNNEQFFGPGTRLTVL.

The chain links TRBV29-1 to TRBJ2-3, with D unclear. The CDR3 runs to 12 residues. Trimming stripped 4 bases from V and 0 bases from J, with 5 bases between. Germline values: CDR1 SQVTM, CDR2 ANQGSEA. The CDR3 nucleotides read TGCAGCGTTGCCCCTAGCACAGATACGCAGTATTTT. Translated, it gives CSVAPSTDTQYF.

This clone was observed a single time. This chain joins TRBV18 and TRBJ1-1; 7 bases are a match to TRBD1. The CDR3 is 12 amino acids. Germline loops: CDR1 KGHSH, CDR2 LQKENI. V lost 5 bases to trimming and J lost 10 bases; unmatched junction nucleotides: 7. The CDR3 DNA is TGTGCCAGCTCATCAGCGGGACAGTTAGCTTTCTTT. This translates into CASSSAGQLAFF.

V and J are TRBV7-2 and TRBJ2-1; 13 bases fit TRBD2. The CDR3 loop spans 15 amino acids. CDR1 SGHTA and CDR2 FQGNSA come from the germline V gene. Unmatched junction bases numbered 4, after V lost 5 bases and J lost 6 bases. The CDR3 loop reads CASSAGLAGVNEQFF. The CDR3 DNA sequence: TGTGCCAGCAGCGCAGGACTAGCGGGAGTCAATGAGCAGTTCTTC.

This clone was picked up one time. The chain carries TRBV2 and TRBJ1-2, with D possibly matching TRBD1 (6 bases). The germline CDR1 and CDR2 sequences are SNHLY and FYNNEI. The CDR3 totals 12 residues. The V gene lost 11 bases and the J gene lost 7 bases, with 17 bases spanning the gap. Written as DNA, the CDR3 is TGTGCCGGCTCACAGGGCATTGCTGGCTACACCTTC. It codes for CAGSQGIAGYTF.

V is TRBV27 and J is TRBJ1-6, with D uncertain. Germline V gene sequence: CDR1 MNHEY, CDR2 SMNVEV (reference sequence). The CDR3 length is 14 residues. V lost 3 bases to trimming and J lost 7 bases, with 10 bases between them. The CDR3 loop is CASSFRQENSPLHF. In DNA form, the CDR3 reads TGTGCCAGCAGTTTTCGCCAGGAAAATTCACCCCTCCACTTT.

This chain connects TRBV21-1 to TRBJ2-6; TRBD1, the table's D call, was not compared with the DNA. TRBV21-1 is noted as a pseudogene. This CDR3 has 16 amino acids. The CDR3 sequence is CASSRDRGSGANVLTF. As DNA, the CDR3 is TGTGCCAGCAGCCGGGACAGGGGATCTGGGGCCAACGTCCTGACTTTC.

The chain recombines TRBV5-1 with TRBJ2-5, with no clear D. V gave up 4 bases and J gave up 2 bases, with 9 bases separating them. The germline CDR1 and CDR2 sequences are SGHRS and YFSETQ. The CDR3 is 13 amino acids. This chain's CDR3 is CASSPGPQETQYF. CDR3 in DNA: TGCGCCAGCAGCCCAGGACCTCAAGAGACCCAGTACTTC.

This clone was observed a few times. The V call is TRBV4-2, the J call TRBJ2-3, with a weak D call TRBD2 (6 bases). The CDR3 runs to 14 residues. CDR1 and CDR2 (germline): LGHNA, YNFKEQ. Deletions cut 1 base from V and 4 bases from J, with 9 bases between. CDR3 in DNA: TGTGCCAGCAGCCAAGCGGGAGAGGCAGATACGCAGTATTTT. This sequence encodes CASSQAGEADTQYF.

This clone was seen more than once but under ten times. The chain couples TRBV6-5 to TRBJ2-1; D not resolved. CDR1 MNHEY and CDR2 SVGAGI come from the germline V gene. Trimming left V 0 bases short and J 10 bases short, with 4 bases between. The CDR3 is 11 amino acids. As DNA, the CDR3 is TGTGCCAGCAGTTACTCAGGGGAGCAGTTCTTC. It yields the protein CASSYSGEQFF.

V and J are TRBV19 and TRBJ2-7; the D call may be TRBD1 or TRBD2 (5 bases each). The CDR3 covers 14 residues. Trimming cost V 3 bases and J 0 bases, with 9 bases left between them. The germline gives CDR1 LNHDA, CDR2 SQIVND (reference sequence). Here the CDR3 DNA reads TGTGCCAGTAGTATCGGGGCGAACTCCTACGAGCAGTACTTC. It is translated as CASSIGANSYEQYF.

The rearrangement links TRBV24-1 to TRBJ2-2; a possible D gene is TRBD1 (11 bases). The V end was cut by 9 bases, the J end by 6 bases, with 31 bases between. Germline values: CDR1 KGHDR, CDR2 SFDVKD. This CDR3 has 19 residues. CDR3 region: CATSARGQGVTSGAGELFF. Written as DNA, the CDR3 is TGTGCCACCTCCGCGCGGGGACAGGGGGTTACTAGCGGGGCCGGGGAGCTGTTTTTT.

The CDR3 here is CASSVDQGSPTNEQFF. The DNA of the CDR3 is TGTGCCAGCAGCGTTGACCAGGGGTCGCCGACGAATGAGCAGTTCTTC. This chain uses TRBV5-6 with TRBJ2-1; D possibly corresponds to TRBD1 (6 bases). V gave up 4 bases and J gave up 7 bases, with 21 bases separating them. Germline V lookup: CDR1 SGHDT, CDR2 YYEEEE. The CDR3 is made up of 16 amino acids.

About this clone itself: Other DNA sequences in this sample translate to the same CDR3. V usage is TRBV4-1 and J usage is TRBJ1-5; weak D call: TRBD1 (6 bases). The CDR3 has 16 amino acids. Trimming stripped 0 bases from V and 2 bases from J, with 11 bases between. Germline loops: CDR1 MGHRA, CDR2 YSYEKL. CDR3 sequence (DNA): TGCGCCAGCAGCCAAGACGGGGGGCTCGGCAATCAGCCCCAGCATTTT. This gives the protein CASSQDGGLGNQPQHF.

CDR3 in amino acids: CASSLNGRPGPETQYF. The CDR3, as DNA: TGTGCCAGCAGCTTGAACGGGAGGCCGGGGCCAGAGACCCAGTACTTC. The chain is built from TRBV7-2 and TRBJ2-5; 7 bases are a match to TRBD2. Germline CDR1 and CDR2: SGHTA and FQGNSA. CDR3 length: 16 residues. The V gene end was trimmed by 3 bases and the J gene end by 4 bases; junction bases not matched to a gene: 11. The full variable domain, with the rest looked up from reference TRBV7-2 and TRBJ2-5, is GAGVSQSPSNKVTEKGKDVELRCDPISGHTALYWYRQSLGQGLEFLIYFQGNSAPDKSGLPSDRFSAERTGGSVSTLTIQRTQQEDSAVYLCASSLNGRPGPETQYFGPGTRLLVL.

The CDR3 sequence is CSVERLAGYYEQYF. CDR3 nucleotide sequence: TGCAGCGTTGAAAGGCTAGCGGGATACTACGAGCAGTACTTC. The chain employs TRBV29-1 and TRBJ2-7; TRBD2 aligns across 9 bases. The V segment lost 2 bases and the J segment 3 bases; nucleotides outside the gene matches: 5. CDR1 is SQVTM, CDR2 ANQGSEA, per germline. This CDR3 has 14 amino acids.

This rearrangement joins TRBV7-2 to TRBJ2-7; D is uncertain. CDR3 length: 12 residues. Germline CDR1 reads SGHTA; CDR2 reads FQGNSA. V lost 2 bases and J 6 bases, leaving 8 bases between the germline ends. The CDR3 coding sequence is TGTGCCAGCAGCTTACTGTCCCTCGAGCAGTACTTC. It yields the protein CASSLLSLEQYF. The full variable domain, with the rest looked up from reference TRBV7-2 and TRBJ2-7, is GAGVSQSPSNKVTEKGKDVELRCDPISGHTALYWYRQSLGQGLEFLIYFQGNSAPDKSGLPSDRFSAERTGGSVSTLTIQRTQQEDSAVYLCASSLLSLEQYFGPGTRLTVT.

The rearrangement joins TRBV25-1 to TRBJ1-5, with D possibly TRBD1 on 5 matching bases. The germline V gene encodes CDR1 MGHDK and CDR2 SYGVNS. The CDR3 spans 16 residues. The germline V and J ends were trimmed by 2 bases and 2 bases, with 13 bases remaining between them. CDR3 loop: CASSEGGRGGNQPQHF. The CDR3 DNA is TGTGCCAGCAGTGAAGGGGGGAGAGGGGGCAATCAGCCCCAGCATTTT. Complete variable domain (other parts from reference TRBV25-1 and TRBJ1-5): EADIYQTPRYLVIGTGKKITLECSQTMGHDKMYWYQQDPGMELHLIHYSYGVNSTEKGDLSSESTVSRIRTEHFPLTLESARPSHTSQYLCASSEGGRGGNQPQHFGDGTRLSIL.

V is TRBV11-2 and J is TRBJ2-7; D unclear. Trimming took 4 bases from V and 2 from J, leaving 12 bases between them. Germline values: CDR1 SGHAT, CDR2 FQNNGV. This CDR3 spans 14 amino acids. The CDR3, as DNA: TGTGCCAGCAGCTCTCTTCGCTTTCCCTACGAGCAGTACTTC. It translates to CASSSLRFPYEQYF.

The rearrangement links TRBV9 to TRBJ1-4; a weak D match, TRBD1 (6 bases). Germline V CDR1 and CDR2: SGDLS, YYNGEE. V was shortened by 4 bases and J by 7 bases, with 14 bases between the two germline ends. The CDR3 spans 14 residues. CDR3 nucleotides: TGTGCCAGCAGCTACGGTATAGGGGGTGAAAAACTGTTTTTT. Protein: CASSYGIGGEKLFF.

V and J are TRBV12-3 or TRBV12-4 and TRBJ2-7; D is unresolved. V was clipped by 5 bases and J by 8 bases, with 16 bases between them. CDR3 size: 13 residues. As DNA, the CDR3 is TGTGCCAGCAGTCAATCACAACGAGATAAGCAGTACTTC. It yields the protein CASSQSQRDKQYF.

The chain recombines TRBV10-1 with TRBJ2-7; 10 nucleotides agree with TRBD2. From germline, CDR1 is WNHNN and CDR2 SYGVQD (reference sequence). V was clipped by 4 bases and J by 4 bases; unmatched bases: 1. This CDR3 has 13 residues. The CDR3 coding sequence is TGCGCCAGCAGTGCTAGCGGGAGTTACGAGCAGTACTTC. Amino acids: CASSASGSYEQYF.

This chain uses TRBV7-2 with TRBJ2-3; D unclear. V lost 0 bases, J lost 6 bases, and 1 base lay in between. The germline gives CDR1 SGHTA, CDR2 FQGNSA. This CDR3 has 11 amino acids. CDR3 in amino acids: CASSLADTQYF. For the CDR3, the DNA is TGTGCCAGCAGCTTAGCGGATACGCAGTATTTT.

The chain links TRBV13 to TRBJ2-1; D may be TRBD1 (7 bases). This CDR3 contains 16 residues. The V and J ends lost 5 bases and 3 bases respectively, with 17 bases between them. Germline values: CDR1 PRHDT, CDR2 FYEKMQ (reference sequence). The CDR3 here is CASSKRQGLLYNEQFF. The CDR3 DNA follows: TGTGCCAGCAGCAAAAGACAGGGACTCCTCTACAATGAGCAGTTCTTC.

V and J are TRBV20-1 and TRBJ2-7; D possibly corresponds to TRBD1 (5 bases). CDR1 is DFQATT, CDR2 SNEGSKA, per germline (reference sequence). This CDR3 comprises 12 residues. Between the trimmed V and J ends, which lost 3 bases and 2 bases, there was a span of 8 bases. The CDR3 sequence is CSASRQTYEQYF. CDR3 DNA sequence: TGCAGTGCTAGTAGACAGACCTACGAGCAGTACTTC.

V usage is TRBV19 and J usage is TRBJ2-2; D not resolved. Trimming cost V 5 bases and J 1 base, with 8 bases left between them. The CDR3 length is 14 residues. The germline V gene encodes CDR1 LNHDA and CDR2 SQIVND (reference sequence). The CDR3 DNA reads as TGTGCCAGTAGTGCCCGACAGAACACCGGGGAGCTGTTTTTT. It specifies CASSARQNTGELFF.

For the CDR3, the DNA is TGTGCCAGCTCACCATACACAGATACCTACAATGAGCAGTTCTTC. This translates into CASSPYTDTYNEQFF. V gene TRBV18 combines with J gene TRBJ2-1, with no clear D. From germline, CDR1 is KGHSH and CDR2 LQKENI. The CDR3 totals 15 residues. Trimming removed 2 bases at V and 2 bases at J, with 10 bases between.

This clone was seen only a few times. The chain is built from TRBV18 and TRBJ2-1; 7 nucleotides agree with TRBD2. V gave up 4 bases and J gave up 7 bases; unmatched junction bases: 7. From germline, CDR1 is KGHSH and CDR2 LQKENI. CDR3 length: 14 residues. CDR3 sequence reads: CASSREGGDNEQFF. Written as DNA, the CDR3 is TGTGCCAGCTCACGGGAGGGAGGGGATAATGAGCAGTTCTTC.

The rearrangement uses TRBV7-8 and TRBJ2-5; D possibly matches TRBD1 or TRBD2 (5 bases each). CDR3 size: 14 residues. Germline assignment: CDR1 SGHVS and CDR2 FQNEAQ. The germline V and J ends were trimmed by 1 base and 4 bases, with 10 bases remaining between them. CDR3 DNA sequence: TGTGCCAGCAGCTTAGGAGGGGTGGGAGAGACCCAGTACTTC. It is translated as CASSLGGVGETQYF. Supplemented by reference TRBV7-8 and TRBJ2-5, the full variable domain reads GAGVSQSPRYKVAKRGQDVALRCDPISGHVSLFWYQQALGQGPEFLTYFQNEAQLDKSGLPSDRFFAERPEGSVSTLKIQRTQQEDSAVYLCASSLGGVGETQYFGPGTRLLVL.

The V gene is TRBV2, the J gene TRBJ2-7; TRBD1 or TRBD2 may be the D gene (6 bases each). V lost 8 bases to trimming and J lost 3 bases, with 20 bases between them. In germline, CDR1 is SNHLY, CDR2 FYNNEI. The CDR3 loop spans 15 amino acids. DNA for the CDR3: TGTGCCAGCGAAAAGGGGGGCGGGCCGAGCTACGAGCAGTACTTC. It codes for CASEKGGGPSYEQYF.